The rows below give T cell receptor beta chains drawn from one sample of a study of blood T cell repertoires in COVID-19. Assay used: immunoSEQ multiplex PCR; TCRdb lists only in-frame clones, some missing. The repertoire has about 250,000 clones, more than 70% of them found once; the top ten carry 0.9% to 1%. The sequencing sample was made of peripheral blood. These receptors came from a woman between 40 and 50 years old who had recovered from COVID-19. The CDR3 runs from the conserved cysteine through the conserved F or W. Each record gives: V gene, J gene, D gene, CDR3 protein, CDR3 DNA. D genes are given only for firm matches.

>TRBV10-2|TRBJ2-7|TRBD2
CATRPPSSGRAWEQYF
TGCGCCACCAGACCCCCCAGTAGCGGGAGGGCCTGGGAGCAGTACTTC
>TRBV19|TRBJ2-5|NA
CASSAAGHQETQYF
TGTGCCAGTAGTGCAGCGGGCCACCAAGAGACCCAGTACTTC
>TRBV7-2|TRBJ2-5|NA
CASTPGRTRGGQETQYF
TGTGCCAGCACCCCGGGGCGGACTAGGGGGGGCCAAGAGACCCAGTACTTC
>TRBV2|TRBJ1-1|NA
CASSGGVDQGEAFF
TGTGCCAGCAGCGGGGGAGTGGACCAGGGTGAAGCTTTCTTT
>TRBV30|TRBJ2-7|TRBD1
CAWSVQGVAQYF
TGTGCCTGGAGTGTACAGGGGGTGGCGCAGTACTTC
>TRBV27|TRBJ2-2|NA
CASTRRAGTNTGELFF
TGTGCCAGCACCAGGAGGGCGGGGACGAACACCGGGGAGCTGTTTTTT
>TRBV19|TRBJ2-7|TRBD2
CASSIGLAGPYEQYF
TGTGCCAGTAGTATTGGACTAGCGGGTCCCTACGAGCAGTACTTC
>TRBV5-1|TRBJ2-5|NA
CASSLGRGVGETQYF
TGCGCCAGCAGCTTGGGACGGGGAGTGGGGGAGACCCAGTACTTC
>TRBV2|TRBJ2-4|TRBD1
CARGQGAGMGIQYF
TGTGCCCGGGGACAGGGGGCTGGAATGGGCATTCAGTACTTC
>TRBV10-3|TRBJ1-2|TRBD1
CASGGQGLSDTF
TGTGCCAGCGGGGGACAGGGGCTGTCGGACACCTTC
>TRBV25-1|TRBJ1-2|TRBD1
CASSEGTGDYGYTF
TGTGCCAGCAGTGAAGGGACAGGGGACTATGGCTACACCTTC
>TRBV2|TRBJ2-1|TRBD1
CASREPPGTGKYNEQFF
TGTGCCAGCAGGGAACCCCCCGGGACAGGGAAATACAATGAGCAGTTCTTC
>TRBV7-2|TRBJ2-7|TRBD2
CASRGIAGGPREQYF
TGTGCCAGCAGAGGGATAGCGGGAGGGCCCCGGGAGCAGTACTTC
>TRBV7-2|TRBJ2-7|TRBD1
CASSHQGAGTYEQYF
TGTGCCAGCAGCCACCAGGGGGCGGGCACCTACGAGCAGTACTTC
>TRBV7-9|TRBJ1-5|TRBD1
CASSLSEGTGGNQPQHF
TGTGCCAGCAGCTTATCTGAGGGGACAGGGGGCAATCAGCCCCAGCATTTT
>TRBV6-5|TRBJ2-1|NA
CASSYSVGSSYNEQFF
TGTGCCAGCAGTTACTCGGTCGGTAGCTCCTACAATGAGCAGTTCTTC